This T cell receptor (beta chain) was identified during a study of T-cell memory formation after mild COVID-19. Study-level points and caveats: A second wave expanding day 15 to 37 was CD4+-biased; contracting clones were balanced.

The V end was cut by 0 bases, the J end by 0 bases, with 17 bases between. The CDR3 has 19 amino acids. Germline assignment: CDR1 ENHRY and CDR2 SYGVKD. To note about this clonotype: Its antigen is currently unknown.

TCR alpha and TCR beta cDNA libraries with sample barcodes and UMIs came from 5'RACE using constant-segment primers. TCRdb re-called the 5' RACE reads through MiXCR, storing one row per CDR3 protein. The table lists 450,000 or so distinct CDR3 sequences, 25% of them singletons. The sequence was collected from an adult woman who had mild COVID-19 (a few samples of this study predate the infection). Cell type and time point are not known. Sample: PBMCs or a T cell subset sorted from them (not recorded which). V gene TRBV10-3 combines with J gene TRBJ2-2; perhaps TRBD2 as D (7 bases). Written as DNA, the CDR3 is TGTGCCATCAGTGAGTCGGGCGGGGGCACTTACACGAACACCGGGGAGCTGTTTTTT. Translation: CAISESGGGTYTNTGELFF.